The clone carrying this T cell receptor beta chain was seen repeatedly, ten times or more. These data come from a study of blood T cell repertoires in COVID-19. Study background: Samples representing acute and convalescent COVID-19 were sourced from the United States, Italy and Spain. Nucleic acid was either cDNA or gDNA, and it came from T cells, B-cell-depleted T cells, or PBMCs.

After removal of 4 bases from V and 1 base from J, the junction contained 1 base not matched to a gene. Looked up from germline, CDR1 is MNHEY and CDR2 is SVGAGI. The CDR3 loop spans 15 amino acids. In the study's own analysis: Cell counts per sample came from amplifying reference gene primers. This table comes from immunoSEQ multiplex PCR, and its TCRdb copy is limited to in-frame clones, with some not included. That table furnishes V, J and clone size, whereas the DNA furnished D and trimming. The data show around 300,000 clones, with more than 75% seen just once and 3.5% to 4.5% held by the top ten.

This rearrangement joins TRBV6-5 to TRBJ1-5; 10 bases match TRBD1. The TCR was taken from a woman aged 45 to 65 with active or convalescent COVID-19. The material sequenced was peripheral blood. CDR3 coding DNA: TGTGCCAGCAGTTTGGGACAGGGGAGCAATCAGCCCCAGCATTTT. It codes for CASSLGQGSNQPQHF.